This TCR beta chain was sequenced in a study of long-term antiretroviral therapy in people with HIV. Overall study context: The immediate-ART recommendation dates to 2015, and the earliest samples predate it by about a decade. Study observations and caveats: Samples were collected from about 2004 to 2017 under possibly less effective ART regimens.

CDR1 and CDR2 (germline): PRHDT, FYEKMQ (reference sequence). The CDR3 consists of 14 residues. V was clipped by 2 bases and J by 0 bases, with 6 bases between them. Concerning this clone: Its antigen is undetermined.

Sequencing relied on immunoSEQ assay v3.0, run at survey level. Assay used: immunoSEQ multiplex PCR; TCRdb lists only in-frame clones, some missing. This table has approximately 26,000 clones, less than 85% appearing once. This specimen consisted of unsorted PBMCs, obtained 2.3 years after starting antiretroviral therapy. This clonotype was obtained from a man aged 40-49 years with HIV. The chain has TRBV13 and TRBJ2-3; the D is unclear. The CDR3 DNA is TGTGCCAGCAGCTTAAGCCCCAGCACAGATACGCAGTATTTT. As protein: CASSLSPSTDTQYF.